A selection of T cell receptor beta chains follows, all from one sample in a study of shared T cell receptors in the human thymus. Clones were sequenced by immunoSEQ multiplex PCR, and TCRdb holds only the in-frame ones, with some missing. This sample carries 700,000 or so clones, 80% to 90% of them seen once, and the ten largest clones take over 0.008%. The same data also contributed to another study, on human thymus T cells.

The sample comprised thymocytes. Source of these receptors: a girl less than two years old with a congenital heart defect. The conserved cysteine and the conserved F or W are not part of the CDR3 here.

V | CDR3
TRBV9 | ASSLMTGLGYGYT
TRBV11-2 | ASSLVVVGQGMNTEAF
TRBV10-3 | AISESPHGGGQGVPSNTEAF
TRBV19 | ASKLAGSTDTQY
TRBV4-2 | ASSQDRGRYENSPLH
TRBV5-1 | ASSWRQHTQETQY
TRBV11-2 | ASSQNRTGKASPLH
TRBV6-5 | ASSHTVYGYT
TRBV5-1 | ASRGPANTGELF
TRBV20-1 | SGGGANEQF
TRBV6-1 | ASSALDKPPSYEQY
TRBV7-3 | ASSLYPAGSGETQY
TRBV4-3 | ASSPQFGRGPEAF
TRBV7-9 | ASTQGVGLDGYT
TRBV14 | ASSPKNRASLAGALGETQY
TRBV19 | ASSSRQGAYEQY
TRBV13 | ASNYDRAYGYEQY
TRBV6-1 | ASSEPLRGRAF
TRBV19 | ASSYMNTEAF
TRBV5-6 | ASSLVVRTGYNEQY
TRBV4-1 | ASSQTHDRIPGNQPQH
TRBV4-3 | ASSQGPRGQPQH
TRBV4-3 | ASSQEESQRINSPLH
TRBV5-8 | ASSAVSLEAF
TRBV28 | ASSAKGTALDQPQH
TRBV15 | ATSRDLGGGVN
TRBV6-5 | ASKITRVRGNTIY
TRBV5-1 | ASSLSTGIRQTTDNEQF
TRBV27 | ASTDRGPGTDYNEQF
TRBV4-3 | ASSRRTSGGATEQF
TRBV25-1 | ASSAAGTPRTEAF
TRBV28 | ASRTSIIGNTIY
TRBV20-1 | SASWGAEAF
TRBV19 | ASSGTGGKYNEQF
TRBV5-1 | ASSSLDRLFTEQY
TRBV20-1 | SGGRQEAF
TRBV11-3 | ASSRGTAPQETQY
TRBV5-1 | ASSLWAYRGPGPAGGNTEAF
TRBV25-1 | ASSEMSFGSYEQY
TRBV20-1 | SARLGETQY
TRBV7-8 | ASSFRDRGINGYT
TRBV19 | ASRVRMGQGPQSSGNTIY
TRBV15 | ATSPGGEAYEQY
TRBV5-5 | ASSLTLGEKTYEQY
TRBV5-5 | ASSLKDRVGHGYT
TRBV6-6 | ASWGRGPNQPQH
TRBV4-3 | ASSQEELAVSTDTQY
TRBV27 | ASSPRAGVDGSPLH
TRBV7-2 | ASSYPGGSRNEQF
TRBV4-1 | ASSRGQSHEQY
TRBV4-1 | ASSRPAVPTEAF
TRBV2 | ASSGGSNQPQH
TRBV4-3 | ASSQDPNIGNTIY
TRBV5-8 | ASSRLGSGYEQY
TRBV5-4 | ASSSRGAADTQY
TRBV18 | ASSPGLAGFTDTQY
TRBV6-1 | ASSERLAGTSTDTQY
TRBV6-1 | ASSEGARGTGGGEETQY
TRBV6-1 | ASSELSRVAGIRGYGYT